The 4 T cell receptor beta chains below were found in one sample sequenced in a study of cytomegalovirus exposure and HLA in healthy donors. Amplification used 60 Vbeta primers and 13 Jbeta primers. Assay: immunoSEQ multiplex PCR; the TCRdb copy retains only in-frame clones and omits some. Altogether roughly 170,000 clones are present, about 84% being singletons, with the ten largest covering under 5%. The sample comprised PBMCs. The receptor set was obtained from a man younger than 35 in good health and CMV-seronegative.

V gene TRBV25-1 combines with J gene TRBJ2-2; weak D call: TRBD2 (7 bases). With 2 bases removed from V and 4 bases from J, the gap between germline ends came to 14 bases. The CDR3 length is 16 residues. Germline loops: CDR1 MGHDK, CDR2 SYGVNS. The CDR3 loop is CASSERRGGGTGELFF. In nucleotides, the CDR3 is TGTGCCAGCAGTGAACGGAGGGGGGGCGGCACCGGGGAGCTGTTTTTT. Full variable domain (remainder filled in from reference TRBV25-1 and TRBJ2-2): EADIYQTPRYLVIGTGKKITLECSQTMGHDKMYWYQQDPGMELHLIHYSYGVNSTEKGDLSSESTVSRIRTEHFPLTLESARPSHTSQYLCASSERRGGGTGELFFGEGSRLTVL.

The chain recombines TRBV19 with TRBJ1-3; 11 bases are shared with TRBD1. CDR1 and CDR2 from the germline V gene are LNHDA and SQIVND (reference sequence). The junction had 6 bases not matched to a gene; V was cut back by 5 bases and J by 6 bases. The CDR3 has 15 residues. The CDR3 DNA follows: TGTGCCAGTAGTCCCCGGGACAGGGGGATAAACACCATATATTTT. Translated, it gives CASSPRDRGINTIYF.

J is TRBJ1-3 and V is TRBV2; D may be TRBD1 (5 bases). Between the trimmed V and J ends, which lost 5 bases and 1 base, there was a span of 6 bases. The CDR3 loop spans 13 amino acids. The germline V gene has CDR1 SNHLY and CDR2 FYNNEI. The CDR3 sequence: CASSSGSGNTIYF. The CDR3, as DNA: TGTGCCAGCAGTTCAGGGTCTGGAAACACCATATATTTT.

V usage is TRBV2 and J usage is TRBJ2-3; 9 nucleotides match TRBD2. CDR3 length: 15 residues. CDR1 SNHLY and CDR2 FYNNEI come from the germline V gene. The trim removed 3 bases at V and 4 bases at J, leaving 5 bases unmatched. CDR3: CASSDISGGADTQYF. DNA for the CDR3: TGTGCCAGCAGTGACATTAGCGGGGGAGCAGATACGCAGTATTTT.